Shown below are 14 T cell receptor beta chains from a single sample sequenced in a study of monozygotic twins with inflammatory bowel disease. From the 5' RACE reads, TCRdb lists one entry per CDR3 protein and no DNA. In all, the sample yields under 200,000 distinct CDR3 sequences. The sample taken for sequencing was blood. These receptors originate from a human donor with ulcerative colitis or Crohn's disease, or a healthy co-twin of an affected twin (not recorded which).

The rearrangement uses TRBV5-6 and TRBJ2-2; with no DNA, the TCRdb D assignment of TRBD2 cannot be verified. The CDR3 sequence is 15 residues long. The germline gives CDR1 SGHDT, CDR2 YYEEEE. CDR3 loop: CASSLAGGPSGELFF.

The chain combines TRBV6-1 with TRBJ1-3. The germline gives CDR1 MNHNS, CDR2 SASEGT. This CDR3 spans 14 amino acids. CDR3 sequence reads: CASSESGTGNTIYF.

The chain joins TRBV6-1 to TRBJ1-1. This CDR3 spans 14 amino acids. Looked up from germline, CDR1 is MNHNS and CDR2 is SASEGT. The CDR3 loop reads CASSEGPANTEAFF.

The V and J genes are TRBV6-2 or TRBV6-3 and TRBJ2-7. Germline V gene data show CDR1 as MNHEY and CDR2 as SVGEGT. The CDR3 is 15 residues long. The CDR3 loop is CASSSFARGDHEQYF.

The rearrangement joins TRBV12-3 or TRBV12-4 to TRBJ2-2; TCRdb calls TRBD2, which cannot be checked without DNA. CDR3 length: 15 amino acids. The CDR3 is CASILIAGAAGELFF.

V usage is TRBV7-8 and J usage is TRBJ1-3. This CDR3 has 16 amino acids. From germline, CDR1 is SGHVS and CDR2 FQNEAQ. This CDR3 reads CASSLTRMSSGNTIYF.

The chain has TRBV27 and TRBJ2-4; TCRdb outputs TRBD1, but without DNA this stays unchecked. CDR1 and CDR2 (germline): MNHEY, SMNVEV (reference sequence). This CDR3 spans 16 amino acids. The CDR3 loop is CASSSVARVRGNIQYF.

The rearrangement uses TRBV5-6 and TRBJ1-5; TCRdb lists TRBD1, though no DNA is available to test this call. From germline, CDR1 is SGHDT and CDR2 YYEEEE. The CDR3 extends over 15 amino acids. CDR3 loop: CASSLASTGNQPQHF.

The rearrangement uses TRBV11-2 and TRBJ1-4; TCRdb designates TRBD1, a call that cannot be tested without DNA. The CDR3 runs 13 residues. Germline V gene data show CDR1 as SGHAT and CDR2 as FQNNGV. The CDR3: CASSRRGWEKLFF.

The CDR3: CASSLGQGALEQYF. The chain is built from TRBV14 and TRBJ2-7; TCRdb reports TRBD1, a call that lacks DNA to check it against. CDR1 and CDR2 (germline): SGHDN, FVKESK. This CDR3 contains 14 residues.

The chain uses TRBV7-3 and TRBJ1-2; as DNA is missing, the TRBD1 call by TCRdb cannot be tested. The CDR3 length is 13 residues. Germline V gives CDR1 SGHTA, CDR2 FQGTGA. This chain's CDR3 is CASSLDRVYGYTF.

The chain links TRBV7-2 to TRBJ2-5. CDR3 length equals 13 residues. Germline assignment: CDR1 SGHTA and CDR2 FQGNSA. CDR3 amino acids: CASSLSRQETQYF.

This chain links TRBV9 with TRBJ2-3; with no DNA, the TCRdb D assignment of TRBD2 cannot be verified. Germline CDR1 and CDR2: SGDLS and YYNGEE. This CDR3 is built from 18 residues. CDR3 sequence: CASSVALAGGTYTDTQYF.

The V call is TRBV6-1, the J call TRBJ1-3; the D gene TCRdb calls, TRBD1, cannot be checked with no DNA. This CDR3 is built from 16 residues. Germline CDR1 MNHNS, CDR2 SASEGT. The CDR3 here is CASSHRGEGAGNTIYF.